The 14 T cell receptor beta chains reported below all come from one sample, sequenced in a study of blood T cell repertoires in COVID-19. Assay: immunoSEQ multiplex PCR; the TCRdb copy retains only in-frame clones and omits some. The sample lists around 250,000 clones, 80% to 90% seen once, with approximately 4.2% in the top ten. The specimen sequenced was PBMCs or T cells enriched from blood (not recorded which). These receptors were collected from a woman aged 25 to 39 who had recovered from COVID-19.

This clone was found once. The CDR3 reads CASKGTGGSYGYTF. The CDR3 DNA follows: TGTGCCAGCAAAGGGACAGGGGGCAGCTATGGCTACACCTTC. The rearrangement links TRBV25-1 to TRBJ1-2, with 12 bases matching TRBD1. The CDR3 is 14 residues long. J gave up 4 bases and V 7 bases, and 4 bases lay outside the gene matches. CDR1 and CDR2 from the germline V gene are MGHDK and SYGVNS.

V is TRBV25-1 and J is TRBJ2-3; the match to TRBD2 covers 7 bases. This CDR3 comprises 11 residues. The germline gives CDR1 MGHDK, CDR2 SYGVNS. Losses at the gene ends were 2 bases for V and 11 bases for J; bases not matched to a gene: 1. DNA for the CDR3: TGTGCCAGCAGTGAAGGGGGGGGGCAGTATTTT. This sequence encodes CASSEGGGQYF.

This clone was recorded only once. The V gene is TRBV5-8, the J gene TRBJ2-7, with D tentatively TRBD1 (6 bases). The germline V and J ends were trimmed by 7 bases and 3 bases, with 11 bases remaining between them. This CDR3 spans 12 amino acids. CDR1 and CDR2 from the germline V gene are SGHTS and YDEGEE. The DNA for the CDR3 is TGTGCCAGCGGACACAGGGACTACGAGCAGTACTTC. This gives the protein CASGHRDYEQYF.

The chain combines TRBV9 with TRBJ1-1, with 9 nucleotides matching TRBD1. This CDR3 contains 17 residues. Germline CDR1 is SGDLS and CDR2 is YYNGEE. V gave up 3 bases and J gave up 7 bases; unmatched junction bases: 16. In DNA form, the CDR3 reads TGTGCCAGCAGCGCGGGGACAGGGATGGGTGTTCCGAATGAAGCTTTCTTT. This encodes CASSAGTGMGVPNEAFF.

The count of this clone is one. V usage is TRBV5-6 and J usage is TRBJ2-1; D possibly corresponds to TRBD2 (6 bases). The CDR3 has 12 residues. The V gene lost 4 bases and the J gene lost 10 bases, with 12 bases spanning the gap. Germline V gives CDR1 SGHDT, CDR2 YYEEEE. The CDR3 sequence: CASSRGSLEQFF. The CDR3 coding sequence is TGTGCCAGCAGCCGGGGGAGTCTAGAGCAGTTCTTC.

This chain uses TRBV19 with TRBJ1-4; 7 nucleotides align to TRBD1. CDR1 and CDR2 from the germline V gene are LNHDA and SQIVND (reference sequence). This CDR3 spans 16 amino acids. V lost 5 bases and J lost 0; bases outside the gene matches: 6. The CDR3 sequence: CASSGHRGATNEKLFF. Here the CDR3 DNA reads TGTGCCAGTAGTGGTCACAGGGGTGCAACTAATGAAAAACTGTTTTTT.

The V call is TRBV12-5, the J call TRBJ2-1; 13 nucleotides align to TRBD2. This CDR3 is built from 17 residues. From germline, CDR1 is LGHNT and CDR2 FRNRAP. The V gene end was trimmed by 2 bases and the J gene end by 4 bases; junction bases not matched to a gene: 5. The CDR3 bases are TGTGCTAGTGGTTTGTCTCCGGGACTAGCGGGGTACAATGAGCAGTTCTTC. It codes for CASGLSPGLAGYNEQFF.

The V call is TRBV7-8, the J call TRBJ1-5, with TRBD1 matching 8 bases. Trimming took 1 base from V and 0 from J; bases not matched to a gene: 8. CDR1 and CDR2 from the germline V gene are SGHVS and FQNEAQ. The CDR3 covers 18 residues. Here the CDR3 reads CASSLETRGLPSNQPQHF. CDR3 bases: TGTGCCAGCAGCTTAGAGACCAGGGGGCTTCCTAGCAATCAGCCCCAGCATTTT.

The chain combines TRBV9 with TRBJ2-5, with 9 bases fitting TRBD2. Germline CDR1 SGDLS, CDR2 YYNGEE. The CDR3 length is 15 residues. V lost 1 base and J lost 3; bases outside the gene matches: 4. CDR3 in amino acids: CASSVRRGGKETQYF. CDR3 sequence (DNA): TGTGCCAGCAGCGTAAGGCGGGGGGGGAAAGAGACCCAGTACTTC.

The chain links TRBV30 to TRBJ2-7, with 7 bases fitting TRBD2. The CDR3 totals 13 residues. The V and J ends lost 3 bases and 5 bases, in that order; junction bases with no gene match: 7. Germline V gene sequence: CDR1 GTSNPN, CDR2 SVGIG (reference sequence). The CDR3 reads CAWRGGSLHEQYF. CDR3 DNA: TGTGCCTGGAGAGGCGGGAGTCTACACGAGCAGTACTTC.

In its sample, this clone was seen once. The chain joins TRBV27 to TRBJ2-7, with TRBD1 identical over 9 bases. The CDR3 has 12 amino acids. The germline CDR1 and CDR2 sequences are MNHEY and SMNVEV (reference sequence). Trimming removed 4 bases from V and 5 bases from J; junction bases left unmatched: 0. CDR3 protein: CASSWTGDEQYF. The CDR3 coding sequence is TGTGCCAGCAGTTGGACAGGGGACGAGCAGTACTTC.

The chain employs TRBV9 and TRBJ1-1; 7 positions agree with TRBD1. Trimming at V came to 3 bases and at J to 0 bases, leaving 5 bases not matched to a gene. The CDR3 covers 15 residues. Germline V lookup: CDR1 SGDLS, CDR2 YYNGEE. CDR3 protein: CASSEGDRMNTEAFF. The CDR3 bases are TGTGCCAGCAGCGAGGGGGACAGAATGAACACTGAAGCTTTCTTT.

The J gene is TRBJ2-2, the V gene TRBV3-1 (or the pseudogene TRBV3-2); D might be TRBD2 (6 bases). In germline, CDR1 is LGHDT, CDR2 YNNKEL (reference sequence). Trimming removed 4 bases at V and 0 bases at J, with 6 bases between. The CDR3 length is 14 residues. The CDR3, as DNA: TGTGCCAGCAGCCGGGGGGCGAACACCGGGGAGCTGTTTTTT. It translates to CASSRGANTGELFF.

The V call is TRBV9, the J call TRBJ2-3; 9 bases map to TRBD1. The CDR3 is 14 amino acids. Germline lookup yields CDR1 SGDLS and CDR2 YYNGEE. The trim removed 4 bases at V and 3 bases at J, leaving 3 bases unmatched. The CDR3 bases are TGTGCCAGCAGCTCAGGACAGGGGACAGATACGCAGTATTTT. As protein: CASSSGQGTDTQYF.